These 20 T cell receptor beta chains came from one sample sequenced in a study of CD8 T cells in Susac syndrome. Random hexamers were used to reverse transcribe an amount of about 0.45 to 1 ug RNA. TCRdb itself ran the immunoSEQ multiplex PCR reads through MiXCR, one entry per CDR3 protein. The repertoire holds a few hundred thousand distinct CDR3 sequences, with about 85% as singletons. Sample: CD8+ T cells from PBMCs. The receptors come from a human donor with multiple sclerosis.

The J gene is TRBJ1-5, the V gene TRBV27; tentative D call: TRBD1 (6 bases). CDR3 length: 15 residues. V shed 5 bases and J shed 7 bases, with 18 bases lying between them. The germline CDR1 and CDR2 sequences are MNHEY and SMNVEV (reference sequence). CDR3 sequence: CASSSSGTQEQPQHF. Written as DNA, the CDR3 is TGTGCCAGCAGTAGCTCAGGGACACAGGAACAGCCCCAGCATTTT.

The J gene is TRBJ2-1, the V gene TRBV20-1, with D possibly TRBD1 on 5 matching bases. V lost 1 base, J lost 0 bases, and 13 bases lay in between. This CDR3 spans 16 amino acids. Germline CDR1 DFQATT, CDR2 SNEGSKA (reference sequence). The chain's CDR3 is CSARGGSWSSYNEQFF. The CDR3 coding sequence is TGCAGTGCTAGAGGGGGCTCCTGGAGCTCCTACAATGAGCAGTTCTTC.

The rearrangement joins TRBV11-1 to TRBJ2-1, with 9 bases lining up with TRBD1. This CDR3 region has 14 residues. The germline V gene has CDR1 SGHAT and CDR2 FQDESV (reference sequence). After removal of 4 bases from V and 7 bases from J, the junction contained 5 bases not matched to a gene. The DNA for the CDR3 is TGTGCCAGCAGCTCCCACAGGGGGCGAAATGAGCAGTTCTTC. Amino acids: CASSSHRGRNEQFF.

The chain uses TRBV21-1 and TRBJ2-1; TRBD1 was called by the table and not checked on the DNA. TRBV21-1 is described as a pseudogene. The CDR3 has 15 amino acids. CDR3 sequence: CASSIAGRIYNEQFF. In nucleotides, the CDR3 is TGTGCCAGCAGCATAGCGGGGCGGATCTACAATGAGCAGTTCTTC.

This rearrangement joins TRBV3-1 to TRBJ1-4; D call uncertain. V was clipped by 0 bases and J by 0 bases, with 8 bases between them. There are 16 residues in the CDR3. CDR1 is LGHDT, CDR2 YNNKEL, per germline (reference sequence). CDR3 nucleotide sequence: TGTGCCAGCAGCCAAGAAAGTGGATCAACTAATGAAAAACTGTTTTTT. As protein: CASSQESGSTNEKLFF.

The chain recombines TRBV13 with TRBJ1-1, with a weak D call TRBD1 (5 bases). Germline CDR1 is PRHDT and CDR2 is FYEKMQ (reference sequence). This CDR3 has 12 amino acids. Trimming removed 3 bases from V and 11 bases from J, with 13 bases in between. CDR3 nucleotides: TGTGCCAGCAGCTTGACCGGGACGCAGGCTTTCTTT. Amino acids: CASSLTGTQAFF. The full variable domain, completed using reference TRBV13 and TRBJ1-1, is AAGVIQSPRHLIKEKRETATLKCYPIPRHDTVYWYQQGPGQDPQFLISFYEKMQSDKGSIPDRFSAQQFSDYHSELNMSSLELGDSALYFCASSLTGTQAFFGQGTRLTVV.

This rearrangement joins TRBV7-9 to TRBJ1-2, with 9 bases fitting TRBD1. The CDR3 runs to 12 residues. Germline CDR1 SEHNR, CDR2 FQNEAQ (reference sequence). V dropped 7 bases and J dropped 6; count of bases not matched to a gene: 3. The CDR3 nucleotides are TGTGCCAGCACGGGACAGGGTCATGGCTACACCTTC. This translates into CASTGQGHGYTF.

This chain uses TRBV27 with TRBJ2-5, with TRBD2 matching over 12 bases. Germline loops: CDR1 MNHEY, CDR2 SMNVEV (reference sequence). CDR3 length equals 18 residues. The V gene end was trimmed by 2 bases and the J gene end by 5 bases; junction bases not matched to a gene: 12. CDR3 nucleotides: TGTGCCAGCAGTTTAATCGTCCCGACTAGCGGGAGTCTTGAGACCCAGTACTTC. Translated: CASSLIVPTSGSLETQYF.

V is TRBV27 and J is TRBJ2-1; perhaps TRBD2 as D (5 bases). V was pared by 5 bases and J by 4 bases, with 18 bases between. CDR1 is MNHEY and CDR2 is SMNVEV in the germline V gene (reference sequence). This CDR3 has 16 residues. In nucleotides, the CDR3 is TGTGCCAGCAGTACCTCACTAGATCTCTTTTACAATGAGCAGTTCTTC. Translating it yields CASSTSLDLFYNEQFF.

A few counts support this clonotype. The chain has TRBV19 and TRBJ1-1; a weak D match, TRBD1 (5 bases). CDR1 and CDR2 from the germline V gene are LNHDA and SQIVND (reference sequence). V shed 1 base and J shed 4 bases, with 10 bases lying between them. The length of the CDR3 is 14 residues. In DNA, the CDR3 is TGTGCCAGTAGTATAGGGCCCGGGGGCACTGAAGCTTTCTTT. This encodes CASSIGPGGTEAFF.

The V gene is TRBV30, the J gene TRBJ2-2; D is ambiguous. The CDR3 spans 13 residues. V lost 3 bases to trimming and J lost 4 bases, with 9 bases between them. Per germline, CDR1 GTSNPN and CDR2 SVGIG (reference sequence). CDR3 region: CAWSLPGTGELFF. In DNA, the CDR3 is TGTGCCTGGAGCCTCCCCGGCACCGGGGAGCTGTTTTTT. Full variable domain (missing parts from reference TRBV30 and TRBJ2-2): SQTIHQWPATLVQPVGSPLSLECTVEGTSNPNLYWYRQAAGRGLQLLFYSVGIGQISSEVPQNLSASRPQDRQFILSSKKLLLSDSGFYLCAWSLPGTGELFFGEGSRLTVL.

The chain employs TRBV6-5 and TRBJ2-3, with D possibly being TRBD1 or TRBD2 (5 bases each). The CDR3 runs to 15 residues. V lost 5 bases and J 7 bases, leaving 19 bases between the germline ends. The germline gives CDR1 MNHEY, CDR2 SVGAGI. The CDR3 DNA reads TGTGCCAGCAGTAGTACGGGGCTGGATTTAAATACGCAGTATTTT. Protein product: CASSSTGLDLNTQYF.

In this sample, this clonotype turned up a few times. The chain is built from TRBV11-2 and TRBJ1-1; D perhaps matches TRBD1 (6 bases). The CDR3 length is 13 residues. CDR1 and CDR2 (germline): SGHAT, FQNNGV. Trimming removed 8 bases at V and 5 bases at J, with 15 bases between. The CDR3 DNA reads TGTGCCAGCCATGGTGGGGGGCAAACTGAAGCTTTCTTT. Protein sequence: CASHGGGQTEAFF. Full variable domain (remainder filled in from reference TRBV11-2 and TRBJ1-1): EAGVAQSPRYKIIEKRQSVAFWCNPISGHATLYWYQQILGQGPKLLIQFQNNGVVDDSQLPKDRFSAERLKGVDSTLKIQPAKLEDSAVYLCASHGGGQTEAFFGQGTRLTVV.

CDR3 coding DNA: TGTGCCAGCAGCGGCGACAGGGGGCGCGGAGTCTACGAGCAGTACTTC. As protein: CASSGDRGRGVYEQYF. V usage is TRBV9 and J usage is TRBJ2-7; 10 bases line up with TRBD1. The CDR3 contains 16 residues. The ends lost 3 bases at V and 3 bases at J; junction bases unmatched: 9. Looked up from germline, CDR1 is SGDLS and CDR2 is YYNGEE.

The chain couples TRBV5-4 to TRBJ2-5, with D perhaps TRBD1 or TRBD2 (6 bases each). The ends were cut back, 4 bases at V and 5 bases at J, with 18 bases in the middle. This CDR3 contains 15 residues. The V gene's germline CDR1 is SGHNT and CDR2 YYREEE (reference sequence). CDR3 sequence reads: CASSLDWGARETQYF. As DNA, the CDR3 is TGTGCCAGCAGCCTGGATTGGGGGGCGCGGGAGACCCAGTACTTC.

This clonotype was observed a single time. The chain is built from TRBV12-3 or TRBV12-4 and TRBJ2-3; 8 bases are shared with TRBD2. This CDR3 has 16 residues. The V gene end was trimmed by 6 bases and the J gene end by 7 bases; junction bases not matched to a gene: 15. The CDR3 bases are TGTGCCAGCAGCCAGTCCACGGGGGGGCCGGAGAATACGCAGTATTTT. It codes for CASSQSTGGPENTQYF.

This chain links TRBV2 with TRBJ2-7; weak D call: TRBD2 (5 bases). The CDR3 extends over 15 amino acids. V shed 0 bases and J shed 3 bases, with 12 bases lying between them. The V gene's germline CDR1 is SNHLY and CDR2 FYNNEI. The CDR3 protein is CASSEALREFYEQYF. In DNA, the CDR3 is TGTGCCAGCAGTGAAGCGCTTCGGGAATTCTACGAGCAGTACTTC.

The chain recombines TRBV5-1 with TRBJ2-7; D gene uncertain. Germline loops: CDR1 SGHRS, CDR2 YFSETQ. The V and J ends lost 3 bases and 3 bases respectively, with 16 bases between them. The CDR3 runs to 15 residues. CDR3 sequence: CASSSLGQDDYEQYF. The CDR3 coding sequence is TGCGCCAGCAGCTCCCTTGGTCAGGATGACTACGAGCAGTACTTC.

This clonotype appeared a single time. The chain carries TRBV19 and TRBJ2-7, with 7 bases matching TRBD1. J was trimmed by 0 bases and V by 1 base; bases with no gene match: 6. The length of the CDR3 is 16 residues. Germline lookup yields CDR1 LNHDA and CDR2 SQIVND (reference sequence). The CDR3 reads CASSIADRASSYEQYF. CDR3 bases: TGTGCCAGTAGTATAGCTGACAGGGCCAGCTCCTACGAGCAGTACTTC.

The chain employs TRBV27 and TRBJ2-2; 10 bases are a match to TRBD2. V shed 1 base, J shed 8 bases, and the junction held 13 bases outside the gene matches. The CDR3 loop spans 18 amino acids. Per germline, CDR1 MNHEY and CDR2 SMNVEV (reference sequence). CDR3 coding DNA: TGTGCCAGCAGTTTATTGCGAGCGGGAGGGCCGGTCCCGGGGGAGCTGTTTTTT. It encodes CASSLLRAGGPVPGELFF.